One and the same sample provided the 20 T cell receptor beta chains below, sequenced in a study of shared clonotypes between healthy human individuals. Only in-frame clones appear in the TCRdb table, and some are missing; sequencing was by immunoSEQ multiplex PCR. Altogether about 480,000 clones are present, over 75% being singletons, with the ten largest covering 12%. The sequencing input was PBMCs. The origin of the receptors is a woman aged 40 to 50 in good health. Some clones in this sample may be carry-over from other donors' samples.

This sequence joins TRBV19 and TRBJ2-1, with 7 bases identical to TRBD1. Trimming took 5 bases from V and 8 from J; bases not matched to a gene: 9. The germline CDR1 and CDR2 sequences are LNHDA and SQIVND (reference sequence). The CDR3 is 14 residues long. CDR3 residues: CASSLGQHRDEQFF. CDR3 DNA sequence: TGTGCCAGTAGTTTGGGACAGCATCGGGATGAGCAGTTCTTC.

The chain has TRBV5-4 and TRBJ1-4; tentatively, D is TRBD1 (6 bases). The V gene's germline CDR1 is SGHNT and CDR2 YYREEE (reference sequence). The V and J ends lost 0 bases and 7 bases respectively, with 13 bases between them. CDR3 length: 15 amino acids. CDR3 DNA sequence: TGTGCCAGCAGCTTGGCCGTAGGGGGAGGTGAAAAACTGTTTTTT. Its translation is CASSLAVGGGEKLFF.

The chain has TRBV5-5 and TRBJ1-5; unclear D gene. V was cut by 0 bases and J by 1 base, with 8 bases left in between. This CDR3 is built from 15 residues. From germline, CDR1 is SGHKS and CDR2 YYEKEE (reference sequence). The CDR3 here is CASSLGTWSNQPQHF. DNA for the CDR3: TGTGCCAGCAGCTTGGGGACCTGGAGCAATCAGCCCCAGCATTTT.

The chain has TRBV5-1 and TRBJ2-1; D remains ambiguous. V was clipped by 1 base and J by 0 bases, with 8 bases between them. This CDR3 spans 15 amino acids. The V gene's germline CDR1 is SGHRS and CDR2 YFSETQ. CDR3 sequence reads: CASSLTTSSYNEQFF. CDR3 DNA: TGCGCCAGCAGCTTGACCACCAGCTCCTACAATGAGCAGTTCTTC. The full variable domain, with the rest looked up from reference TRBV5-1 and TRBJ2-1, is KAGVTQTPRYLIKTRGQQVTLSCSPISGHRSVSWYQQTPGQGLQFLFEYFSETQRNKGNFPGRFSGRQFSNSRSEMNVSTLELGDSALYLCASSLTTSSYNEQFFGPGTRLTVL.

This chain joins TRBV2 and TRBJ1-2; tentatively, D is TRBD1 (6 bases). V lost 6 bases, J lost 5 bases, and 16 bases lay in between. CDR1 and CDR2 (germline): SNHLY, FYNNEI. The CDR3 is 14 residues long. CDR3 sequence reads: CASRDRTLQYGYTF. Written as DNA, the CDR3 is TGTGCCAGCAGAGACAGGACGCTACAATATGGCTACACCTTC. The variable domain in full, with the rest retrieved from reference TRBV2 and TRBJ1-2, is EPEVTQTPSHQVTQMGQEVILRCVPISNHLYFYWYRQILGQKVEFLVSFYNNEISEKSEIFDDQFSVERPDGSNFTLKIRSTKLEDSAMYFCASRDRTLQYGYTFGSGTRLTVV.

The CDR3 spells CATSSLGSGDNEQFF. The CDR3 bases are TGTGCCACCAGCAGCCTCGGTAGCGGAGACAATGAGCAGTTCTTC. The chain has TRBV15 and TRBJ2-1, with D perhaps TRBD2 (6 bases). CDR3 length equals 15 residues. V was trimmed by 3 bases and J by 5 bases, leaving 14 bases between them. The germline gives CDR1 LNHNV, CDR2 YYDKDF (reference sequence).

The chain couples TRBV10-1 to TRBJ2-5; tentatively, D is TRBD2 (7 bases). The J call is uncertain, as TRBJ2-7 better fits the DNA end. Germline assignment: CDR1 WNHNN and CDR2 SYGVQD (reference sequence). The CDR3 spans 14 residues. The CDR3 DNA follows: TGCGCCAGCAGGGGGGGCGGGAGACCCTACGAGCAGTACTTC. It encodes CASRGGGRPYEQYF.

The chain employs TRBV5-1 and TRBJ2-5; TRBD1 aligns across 8 bases. The CDR3 totals 19 residues. The junction had 18 bases not matched to a gene; V was cut back by 0 bases and J by 5 bases. The germline CDR1 and CDR2 sequences are SGHRS and YFSETQ. The CDR3 DNA reads TGCGCCAGCAGCTTGGTGGACAGGGAATGGGGGTCGGTTCGGGAGACCCAGTACTTC. This encodes CASSLVDREWGSVRETQYF.

The genes are TRBV25-1 and TRBJ2-7; no firm D call. The germline V gene has CDR1 MGHDK and CDR2 SYGVNS. CDR3 length equals 10 residues. Between the trimmed V and J ends, which lost 6 bases and 4 bases, there was a span of 4 bases. This chain's CDR3 is CASRDYEQYF. CDR3 in DNA: TGTGCCAGCAGAGATTACGAGCAGTACTTC.

CDR3: CASSYSVAEGEWEQFF. CDR3 nucleotide sequence: TGTGCCAGCAGTTACTCCGTTGCAGAAGGGGAATGGGAGCAGTTCTTC. J is TRBJ2-1 and V is TRBV6-5; D may be TRBD1 (5 bases). The CDR3 consists of 16 residues. CDR1 MNHEY and CDR2 SVGAGI come from the germline V gene. Trimming took 0 bases from V and 10 from J, leaving 19 bases between them.

V usage is TRBV5-1 and J usage is TRBJ2-1; maybe TRBD2 (6 bases). Trimming stripped 2 bases from V and 0 bases from J, with 15 bases between. The CDR3 is 17 amino acids. Germline V gives CDR1 SGHRS, CDR2 YFSETQ. CDR3 coding DNA: TGCGCCAGCAGCTTCGGAGGGACGGCGAGCTCCTACAATGAGCAGTTCTTC. Translating gives CASSFGGTASSYNEQFF.

V gene TRBV7-3 combines with J gene TRBJ1-2; the D gene is possibly TRBD1 (5 bases). CDR1 is SGHTA and CDR2 is FQGTGA in the germline V gene. This CDR3 region has 14 residues. Trimming stripped 0 bases from V and 0 bases from J, with 5 bases between. CDR3 loop: CASSLTDTNYGYTF. DNA for the CDR3: TGTGCCAGCAGCTTAACGGACACTAACTATGGCTACACCTTC.

This CDR3 reads CASSLEGTSGRYHNEQFF. In DNA form, the CDR3 reads TGTGCCAGCAGCTTAGAAGGGACTAGCGGGAGGTACCACAATGAGCAGTTCTTC. This chain connects TRBV11-2 to TRBJ2-1; 15 positions agree with TRBD2. The CDR3 spans 18 residues. The germline V gene encodes CDR1 SGHAT and CDR2 FQNNGV. V lost 0 bases and J lost 5; bases outside the gene matches: 5. The variable domain in full, completed from reference TRBV11-2 and TRBJ2-1, reads EAGVAQSPRYKIIEKRQSVAFWCNPISGHATLYWYQQILGQGPKLLIQFQNNGVVDDSQLPKDRFSAERLKGVDSTLKIQPAKLEDSAVYLCASSLEGTSGRYHNEQFFGPGTRLTVL.

This sequence joins TRBV28 and TRBJ2-7; D could derive from TRBD1 or TRBD2 (5 bases each). The CDR3 sequence is 16 residues long. Deletions cut 3 bases from V and 0 bases from J, with 15 bases between. Germline CDR1 is MDHEN and CDR2 is SYDVKM. The chain's CDR3 is CASSFEGRVSSYEQYF. The CDR3 DNA reads as TGTGCCAGCAGTTTTGAGGGCAGGGTTAGCTCCTACGAGCAGTACTTC. Complete variable domain (other parts from reference TRBV28 and TRBJ2-7): DVKVTQSSRYLVKRTGEKVFLECVQDMDHENMFWYRQDPGLGLRLIYFSYDVKMKEKGDIPEGYSVSREKKERFSLILESASTNQTSMYLCASSFEGRVSSYEQYFGPGTRLTVT.

The V call is TRBV5-4, the J call TRBJ2-7, with D possibly TRBD1 on 5 matching bases. V gave up 4 bases and J gave up 5 bases, with 19 bases separating them. Germline CDR1 is SGHNT and CDR2 is YYREEE (reference sequence). The CDR3 is made up of 15 amino acids. The DNA of the CDR3 is TGTGCCAGCAGCACGGACCGGCAGGGCGCCCACGAGCAGTACTTC. It encodes CASSTDRQGAHEQYF. The full variable domain, rest sourced from reference TRBV5-4 and TRBJ2-7, is ETGVTQSPTHLIKTRGQQVTLRCSSQSGHNTVSWYQQALGQGPQFIFQYYREEENGRGNFPPRFSGLQFPNYSSELNVNALELDDSALYLCASSTDRQGAHEQYFGPGTRLTVT.

The chain links TRBV7-2 to TRBJ1-2; 7 bases match TRBD1. Germline V gene data show CDR1 as SGHTA and CDR2 as FQGNSA. Trimming at V came to 1 base and at J to 4 bases, leaving 9 bases not matched to a gene. The CDR3 extends over 16 amino acids. This chain's CDR3 is CASSLEQGVIGYGYTF. CDR3 in DNA: TGTGCCAGCAGCTTAGAGCAGGGGGTCATTGGCTATGGCTACACCTTC. Complete variable domain (other parts from reference TRBV7-2 and TRBJ1-2): GAGVSQSPSNKVTEKGKDVELRCDPISGHTALYWYRQSLGQGLEFLIYFQGNSAPDKSGLPSDRFSAERTGGSVSTLTIQRTQQEDSAVYLCASSLEQGVIGYGYTFGSGTRLTVV.

The genes are TRBV14 and TRBJ2-3; D is unresolved. Germline values: CDR1 SGHDN, CDR2 FVKESK. This CDR3 comprises 14 residues. V was cut by 0 bases and J by 0 bases, with 4 bases left in between. The CDR3 bases are TGTGCCAGCAGCCAAGATCTTAGCACAGATACGCAGTATTTT. Translation gives CASSQDLSTDTQYF.

This clone was recorded once. The DNA for the CDR3 is TGTGCCAGCCGGGGGGAAAATGAGCAGTTCTTC. Translated, it gives CASRGENEQFF. This rearrangement joins TRBV2 to TRBJ2-1, with 7 bases aligning to TRBD2. Germline loops: CDR1 SNHLY, CDR2 FYNNEI. The CDR3 has 11 residues. V gave up 8 bases and J gave up 7 bases; unmatched junction bases: 2.

The chain has TRBV5-1 and TRBJ2-5, with D perhaps being TRBD1 or TRBD2 (7 bases each). V lost 6 bases to trimming and J lost 5 bases, with 20 bases between them. The CDR3 contains 15 residues. The germline gives CDR1 SGHRS, CDR2 YFSETQ. The CDR3 DNA reads as TGCGCCAGCACCTCCGGGGAGGGGGCAGTGGAGACCCAGTACTTC. Its translation: CASTSGEGAVETQYF.

The CDR3 sequence: CASRDPRGGELFF. The CDR3 DNA reads as TGTGCCAGCAGGGACCCGCGGGGCGGGGAGCTGTTTTTT. This rearrangement joins TRBV6-5 to TRBJ2-2; possibly TRBD2 for D (6 bases). Trimming shortened V by 6 bases and J by 7 bases, and 12 bases separated the two germline ends. This CDR3 contains 13 residues. Germline V gene lookup returns CDR1 MNHEY and CDR2 SVGAGI.